This T cell receptor (beta chain) appears in the sequencing data of a study of lymphopenia after photon versus proton radiotherapy. Note on this clone: Its cognate antigen is unknown.

General observations from the study: Larger post-nadir TCR diversity loss correlated inversely with survival in deceased patients. Relative stability marked proton patients; photon patients lost diversity and naive cells. After the lymphocyte nadir, photon-treated repertoires showed oligoclonal expansion, especially of CD8+ Temra cells.

The table came from immunoSEQ multiplex PCR; TCRdb's copy has only in-frame clones and leaves some out. The sample shows over 25,000 clones, about nine tenths of them seen only once. This CDR3 comprises 12 residues. V shed 4 bases and J shed 8 bases, with 11 bases lying between them. The rearrangement uses TRBV23-1 and TRBJ1-2, with D possibly matching TRBD1 (6 bases). Being an ORF, TRBV23-1 has a function that is uncertain. This receptor was taken from a woman aged 45-60 years with cholangiocarcinoma. Sequencing was performed on peripheral blood, taken from a patient treated with photon-based radiotherapy. CDR3 protein: CASSLQGGGYTF. In nucleotides, the CDR3 is TGCGCCAGCAGTCTACAGGGAGGCGGCTACACCTTC.